This TCR beta chain came from a study of blood T cell repertoires in COVID-19. Study-wide context: COVID-19 samples, acute and convalescent, were from the United States, Italy and Spain. Sample material is recorded as cDNA or gDNA derived from T cells, B-cell-depleted T cells, or PBMCs.

The V gene lost 7 bases and the J gene lost 5 bases, with 15 bases spanning the gap. This CDR3 is 14 amino acids long. Looked up from germline, CDR1 is LNHDA and CDR2 is SQIVND (reference sequence). The authors' processing: Nucleated cell number was recorded as an estimate derived from reference gene primer amplification. Measured with immunoSEQ multiplex PCR; TCRdb has only the in-frame clones, and not every one. The V and J calls and clone size come from that table; D and trimming were worked out from the DNA. The table lists approximately 120,000 clones, around 77% of them singletons. The specimen was peripheral blood. The receptor was isolated from a human donor in a cohort sampled during active COVID-19. The rearrangement links TRBV19 to TRBJ2-4; D remains ambiguous. CDR3 sequence: CASTPRGYENIQYF. The CDR3 region has the DNA TGTGCCAGTACCCCCCGCGGATATGAAAACATTCAGTACTTC. Filled out from reference TRBV19 and TRBJ2-4, the complete variable domain reads DGGITQSPKYLFRKEGQNVTLSCEQNLNHDAMYWYRQDPGQGLRLIYYSQIVNDFQKGDIAEGYSVSREKKESFPLTVTSAQKNPTAFYLCASTPRGYENIQYFGAGTRLSVL.